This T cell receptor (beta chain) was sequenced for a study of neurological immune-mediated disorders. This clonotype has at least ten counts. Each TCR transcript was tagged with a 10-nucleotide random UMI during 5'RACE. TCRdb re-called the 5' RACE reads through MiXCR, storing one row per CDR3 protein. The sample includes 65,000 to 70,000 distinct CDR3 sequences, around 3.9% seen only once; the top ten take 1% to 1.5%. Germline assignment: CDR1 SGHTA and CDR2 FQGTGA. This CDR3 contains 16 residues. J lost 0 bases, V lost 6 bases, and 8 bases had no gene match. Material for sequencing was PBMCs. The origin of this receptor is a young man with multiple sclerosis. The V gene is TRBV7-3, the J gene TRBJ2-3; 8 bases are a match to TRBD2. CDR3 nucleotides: TGTGCCAGCAGATCCTCGGCGGGGGGAAGCACAGATACGCAGTATTTT. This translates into CASRSSAGGSTDTQYF.